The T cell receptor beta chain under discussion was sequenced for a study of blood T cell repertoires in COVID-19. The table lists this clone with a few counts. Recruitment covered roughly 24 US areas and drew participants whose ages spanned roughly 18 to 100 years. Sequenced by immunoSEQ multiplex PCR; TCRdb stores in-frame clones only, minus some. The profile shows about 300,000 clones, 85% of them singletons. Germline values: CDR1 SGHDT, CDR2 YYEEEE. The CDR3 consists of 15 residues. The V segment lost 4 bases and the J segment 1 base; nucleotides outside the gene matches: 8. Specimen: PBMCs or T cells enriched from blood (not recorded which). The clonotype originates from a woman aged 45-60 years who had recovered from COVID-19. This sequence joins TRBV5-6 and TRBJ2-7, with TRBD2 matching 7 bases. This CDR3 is CASSAGPGGSYEQYF. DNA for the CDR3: TGTGCCAGCAGCGCCGGTCCGGGAGGTTCCTACGAGCAGTACTTC.